These 28 T cell receptor beta chains came from one sample sequenced in a study of beta chain features in type 1 diabetes. The authors reverse transcribed all of the isolated RNA, so sequencing captured expressed TCRB transcripts. The table came from immunoSEQ multiplex PCR; TCRdb's copy has only in-frame clones and leaves some out. This table has 150,000 to 200,000 clones, about 9% appearing once. Their antigen targets remain unknown. Study-wide results and limits: TCRB CDR3s were moderately but significantly shorter in Type 1 diabetes patients in all four CD4+ subsets.

Sequenced input: central memory CD4+ T cells from blood. The receptor source for this set is a woman aged 25 to 39 with type 1 diabetes.

This clone showed up just a few times. The chain is built from TRBV28 and TRBJ1-5; D ambiguous. V was clipped by 1 base and J by 4 bases, with 11 bases between them. This CDR3 comprises 15 residues. CDR1 MDHEN and CDR2 SYDVKM come from the germline V gene. The CDR3 nucleotides read TGTGCCAGCAGTTTATACCGACAAGAAAATCAGCCCCAGCATTTT. Translation: CASSLYRQENQPQHF.

This clone was recorded a few times. This sequence joins TRBV7-8 and TRBJ2-2, with 8 bases lining up with TRBD2. After removal of 2 bases from V and 2 bases from J, the junction contained 4 bases not matched to a gene. The germline CDR1 and CDR2 sequences are SGHVS and FQNEAQ. The CDR3 totals 16 residues. The CDR3: CASSLFSGTNTGELFF. The CDR3 nucleotides are TGTGCCAGCAGCTTATTTAGCGGGACAAACACCGGGGAGCTGTTTTTT.

There are a few counts of this clone. The chain uses TRBV11-2 and TRBJ2-5, with TRBD2 matching over 12 bases. The length of the CDR3 is 15 residues. The germline V gene encodes CDR1 SGHAT and CDR2 FQNNGV. V was pared by 4 bases and J by 2 bases, with 2 bases of the junction left unmatched. The CDR3 loop is CASSSLAGGQETQYF. The CDR3 DNA follows: TGTGCCAGCAGCTCTCTAGCGGGAGGGCAAGAGACCCAGTACTTC.

This clone was counted only a few times. The rearrangement joins TRBV7-3 to TRBJ2-1; D is perhaps TRBD1 (5 bases). This CDR3 comprises 12 residues. V was clipped by 5 bases and J by 6 bases, with 8 bases between them. CDR1 is SGHTA, CDR2 FQGTGA, per germline. CDR3 DNA: TGTGCCAGCAGCGGCGACAGCAATGAGCAGTTCTTC. Encoded protein: CASSGDSNEQFF.

The J gene is TRBJ2-1, the V gene TRBV18; TRBD2 is a possible D gene (6 bases). The CDR3 covers 15 residues. Trimming stripped 4 bases from V and 4 bases from J, with 14 bases between. The germline V gene has CDR1 KGHSH and CDR2 LQKENI. The CDR3 DNA follows: TGTGCCAGCTCACGAGTCGGGAGTGGTTACAATGAGCAGTTCTTC. Protein sequence: CASSRVGSGYNEQFF.

The rearrangement links TRBV11-3 to TRBJ2-1, with D perhaps TRBD1 (5 bases). V was cut by 2 bases and J by 6 bases, with 5 bases left in between. The CDR3 runs to 12 residues. CDR1 SGHNT and CDR2 YENEEA come from the germline V gene. DNA of the CDR3: TGTGCCAGCAGCTTACAGGGCAATGAGCAGTTCTTC. Amino acid sequence: CASSLQGNEQFF.

The count of this clone is one. The V and J genes are TRBV2 and TRBJ1-5; 8 nucleotides agree with TRBD1. The ends lost 8 bases at V and 5 bases at J; junction bases unmatched: 5. Germline V gene lookup returns CDR1 SNHLY and CDR2 FYNNEI. The CDR3 is 13 residues long. The CDR3 protein is CASVGQEDQPQHF. The CDR3 DNA reads TGTGCCAGCGTGGGACAGGAGGATCAGCCCCAGCATTTT.

This clone appeared a few times. The chain couples TRBV6-1 to TRBJ2-1, with 7 bases identical to TRBD2. Germline values: CDR1 MNHNS, CDR2 SASEGT. J gave up 11 bases and V 1 base, and 8 bases lay outside the gene matches. The CDR3 sequence is 14 residues long. The CDR3 nucleotides read TGTGCCAGCAGTGAAGTCGGGCGGGAGACAAAGCAGTTCTTC. Translated, it gives CASSEVGRETKQFF.

V gene TRBV6-6 combines with J gene TRBJ2-3; TRBD1 might be the D (5 bases). This CDR3 has 11 amino acids. From germline, CDR1 is MNHNY and CDR2 SVGAGI (reference sequence). Trimming removed 2 bases at V and 10 bases at J, with 7 bases between. The CDR3 coding sequence is TGTGCCAGCAGTTACGACAGTCCGCAGTATTTT. Protein: CASSYDSPQYF.

The V gene is TRBV5-1, the J gene TRBJ2-7, with unresolved D. The CDR3 loop spans 16 amino acids. Trimming cost V 4 bases and J 0 bases, with 17 bases left between them. Germline V lookup: CDR1 SGHRS, CDR2 YFSETQ. The CDR3 DNA reads as TGCGCCAGCAGCCCTGGTTTCAAGCCCTCCTCCTACGAGCAGTACTTC. Encoded protein: CASSPGFKPSSYEQYF.

The chain combines TRBV25-1 with TRBJ1-2; D remains ambiguous. Germline CDR1 is MGHDK and CDR2 is SYGVNS. V was clipped by 3 bases and J by 6 bases, with 11 bases between them. The CDR3 is made up of 13 amino acids. The CDR3 sequence is CASSDRVAHGYTF. Here the CDR3 DNA reads TGTGCCAGCAGTGACCGGGTCGCCCATGGCTACACCTTC.

The V call is TRBV5-4, the J call TRBJ2-2, with 10 bases identical to TRBD2. J was trimmed by 1 base and V by 3 bases; bases with no gene match: 3. CDR3 length: 16 amino acids. Germline CDR1 reads SGHNT; CDR2 reads YYREEE (reference sequence). Here the CDR3 reads CASSSSGSGNTGELFF. For the CDR3, the DNA is TGTGCCAGCAGCTCTAGCGGGAGTGGGAACACCGGGGAGCTGTTTTTT.

This clone showed up just a few times. The rearrangement uses TRBV5-4 and TRBJ2-3; 8 bases match TRBD1. This CDR3 has 16 amino acids. The V gene end was trimmed by 4 bases and the J gene end by 1 base; junction bases not matched to a gene: 8. The V gene's germline CDR1 is SGHNT and CDR2 YYREEE (reference sequence). CDR3 sequence reads: CASSPGQGSRTDTQYF. The CDR3 region has the DNA TGTGCCAGCAGCCCAGGACAGGGATCGCGCACAGATACGCAGTATTTT.

The rearrangement links TRBV2 to TRBJ2-1; 8 positions match TRBD1. Germline V gene sequence: CDR1 SNHLY, CDR2 FYNNEI. The CDR3 length is 15 residues. With 1 base clipped from V and 8 bases from J, the junction kept 7 bases outside the gene matches. The CDR3 here is CASSEEQGVKDEQFF. The CDR3 DNA reads as TGTGCCAGCAGTGAAGAACAGGGGGTGAAGGATGAGCAGTTCTTC.

The chain employs TRBV7-9 and TRBJ2-1; D gene ambiguous. V was pared by 5 bases and J by 9 bases, with 11 bases between. The CDR3 consists of 12 residues. Germline V gives CDR1 SEHNR, CDR2 FQNEAQ (reference sequence). The CDR3 sequence: CASSQALGEQFF. The CDR3 nucleotides are TGTGCCAGCAGCCAGGCTTTGGGTGAGCAGTTCTTC.

This clone has just a few counts. The germline gene is not matched at one end of the junction; a read error may be the cause. V gene TRBV29-1 combines with J gene TRBJ2-2, with D perhaps TRBD1 (6 bases). The CDR3 covers 13 residues. Germline V CDR1 and CDR2: SQVTM, ANQGSEA. CDR3 residues: CSVEGTNSGELFF. The CDR3 DNA reads as TGCAGCGTTGAGGGGACAAACAGCGGGGAGCTGTTTTTT.

V usage is TRBV4-3 and J usage is TRBJ2-7; no reliable D call. The germline CDR1 and CDR2 sequences are LGHNA and YSLEER. The CDR3 spans 14 residues. Trimming pared 2 bases from V and 0 bases from J, leaving 8 bases between. The CDR3 DNA sequence: TGCGCCAGCAGCCAAAATAGCAACTCCTACGAGCAGTACTTC. It specifies CASSQNSNSYEQYF.

This clone was seen a handful of times. V gene TRBV5-4 combines with J gene TRBJ2-3; TRBD1 agrees at 7 bases. V lost 4 bases and J lost 4; bases outside the gene matches: 6. This CDR3 is 14 amino acids long. The germline CDR1 and CDR2 sequences are SGHNT and YYREEE (reference sequence). The CDR3 is CASSPDRAADTQYF. In DNA, the CDR3 is TGTGCCAGCAGCCCTGACAGGGCCGCAGATACGCAGTATTTT. Looking up the rest from reference TRBV5-4 and TRBJ2-3 gives the full variable domain: ETGVTQSPTHLIKTRGQQVTLRCSSQSGHNTVSWYQQALGQGPQFIFQYYREEENGRGNFPPRFSGLQFPNYSSELNVNALELDDSALYLCASSPDRAADTQYFGPGTRLTVL.

The table lists this clone with a few counts. V usage is TRBV29-1 and J usage is TRBJ1-1; 7 nucleotides agree with TRBD1. CDR1 and CDR2 from the germline V gene are SQVTM and ANQGSEA. The CDR3 runs to 16 residues. V shed 7 bases and J 4 bases; nucleotides not matched to a gene: 18. This CDR3 is CSAEGQPGHLATEAFF. The CDR3 DNA reads TGCAGCGCAGAGGGACAGCCGGGGCACTTGGCCACTGAAGCTTTCTTT.

This chain links TRBV9 with TRBJ2-6; D is perhaps TRBD1 (5 bases). The V end was cut by 1 base, the J end by 1 base, with 12 bases between. The CDR3 contains 17 residues. The germline V gene has CDR1 SGDLS and CDR2 YYNGEE. The chain's CDR3 is CASSVTHRGSGANVLTF. As DNA, the CDR3 is TGTGCCAGCAGCGTAACTCATAGGGGATCTGGGGCCAACGTCCTGACTTTC.

This clone came up a few times. The chain employs TRBV7-9 and TRBJ1-1; the D is unclear. The CDR3 covers 13 residues. CDR1 and CDR2 (germline): SEHNR, FQNEAQ (reference sequence). V was trimmed by 7 bases and J by 1 base, leaving 10 bases between them. The CDR3 is CASTLSGNTEAFF. The CDR3 DNA sequence: TGTGCCAGCACCCTGTCAGGGAACACTGAAGCTTTCTTT.

V usage is TRBV7-9 and J usage is TRBJ2-7, with D unclear. CDR1 and CDR2 from the germline V gene are SEHNR and FQNEAQ (reference sequence). The CDR3 sequence is 12 residues long. With 2 bases removed from V and 2 bases from J, the gap between germline ends came to 4 bases. CDR3 coding DNA: TGTGCCAGCAGCTTACTAGCCTACGAGCAGTACTTC. Encoded protein: CASSLLAYEQYF.

There are a few counts of this clone. V gene TRBV5-1 combines with J gene TRBJ2-7; 9 nucleotides line up with TRBD2. Germline CDR1 and CDR2: SGHRS and YFSETQ. The CDR3 consists of 14 residues. Trimming at V came to 3 bases and at J to 2 bases, leaving 3 bases not matched to a gene. CDR3 sequence: CASSSTSGTYEQYF. CDR3 nucleotide sequence: TGCGCCAGCAGCTCGACTAGCGGTACCTACGAGCAGTACTTC.

This clone was counted a few times. The V and J genes are TRBV2 and TRBJ2-3; possible D gene TRBD1, 6 bases. The CDR3 covers 14 residues. Trimming left V 6 bases short and J 2 bases short, with 12 bases between. In germline, CDR1 is SNHLY, CDR2 FYNNEI. The CDR3 loop is CASRNRQVTDTQYF. As DNA, the CDR3 is TGTGCCAGCAGGAACCGACAGGTCACAGATACGCAGTATTTT.

This clone has only a few counts. The chain links TRBV15 to TRBJ2-1; D may be TRBD2 (5 bases). The germline CDR1 and CDR2 sequences are LNHNV and YYDKDF (reference sequence). With 0 bases removed from V and 6 bases from J, the gap between germline ends came to 9 bases. This CDR3 contains 14 residues. This CDR3 reads CATSRDGLGNEQFF. The CDR3 DNA follows: TGTGCCACCAGCAGAGATGGACTCGGCAATGAGCAGTTCTTC. Combining the CDR3 with reference TRBV15 and TRBJ2-1 gives the whole variable domain DAMVIQNPRYQVTQFGKPVTLSCSQTLNHNVMYWYQQKSSQAPKLLFHYYDKDFNNEADTPDNFQSRRPNTSFCFLDIRSPGLGDTAMYLCATSRDGLGNEQFFGPGTRLTVL.

This clone was observed a handful of times. The chain uses TRBV6-5 and TRBJ2-7; D is possibly TRBD1 (5 bases). Looked up from germline, CDR1 is MNHEY and CDR2 is SVGAGI. The CDR3 contains 13 residues. V gave up 6 bases and J gave up 0 bases, with 9 bases separating them. The chain's CDR3 is CASRDIASYEQYF. The CDR3 DNA follows: TGTGCCAGCAGGGACATTGCCTCCTACGAGCAGTACTTC.

This clone was picked up a small number of times. The chain combines TRBV14 with TRBJ2-7, with D unclear. CDR3 size: 13 residues. V was shortened by 2 bases and J by 5 bases, with 10 bases between the two germline ends. CDR1 SGHDN and CDR2 FVKESK come from the germline V gene. CDR3 sequence (DNA): TGTGCCAGCAGCCAATGGCAGGTCAACGAGCAGTACTTC. Its translation: CASSQWQVNEQYF.

There are a few counts of this clone. V is TRBV19 and J is TRBJ2-1; D ambiguous. V was clipped by 5 bases and J by 7 bases, with 6 bases between them. CDR1 is LNHDA, CDR2 SQIVND, per germline (reference sequence). The CDR3 extends over 11 amino acids. CDR3 in DNA: TGTGCCAGTAGTTTAACAAATGAGCAGTTCTTC. Amino acid sequence: CASSLTNEQFF.